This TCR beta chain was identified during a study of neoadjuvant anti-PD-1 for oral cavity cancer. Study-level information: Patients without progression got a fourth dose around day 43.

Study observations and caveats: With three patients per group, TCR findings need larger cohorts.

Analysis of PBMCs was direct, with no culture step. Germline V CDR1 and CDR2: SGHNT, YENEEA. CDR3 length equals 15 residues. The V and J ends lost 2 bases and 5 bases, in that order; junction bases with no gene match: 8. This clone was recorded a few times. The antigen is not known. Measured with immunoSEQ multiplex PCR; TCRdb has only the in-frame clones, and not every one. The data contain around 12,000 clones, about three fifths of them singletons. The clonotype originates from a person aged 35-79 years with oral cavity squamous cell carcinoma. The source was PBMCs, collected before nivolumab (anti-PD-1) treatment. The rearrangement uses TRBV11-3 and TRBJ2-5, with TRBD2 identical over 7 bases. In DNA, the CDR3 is TGTGCCAGCAGCTTAAGTGGTAGCGGGCTGGAGACCCAGTACTTC. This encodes CASSLSGSGLETQYF.